Below, 8 T cell receptor beta chains from the same sample are listed, as sequenced in a study of T cells in Graves' hyperthyroidism and ophthalmopathy. TCR beta CDR3 region amplification was performed from RNA transcripts. The HTBI primer set drove a first-round RT-PCR of the TCR CDR3. Each CDR3 protein is one row after TCRdb ran MiXCR on the multiplex PCR reads. The repertoire consists of more than 550,000 distinct CDR3 sequences, with approximately 18% occurring once and the leading ten covering roughly 17%. The material sequenced was blood. The source is a woman aged 45-60 years with Graves' hyperthyroidism that later progressed to Graves' ophthalmopathy.

The chain joins TRBV6-1 to TRBJ1-6; TRBD1 might be the D (5 bases). Germline CDR1 MNHNS, CDR2 SASEGT. CDR3 length: 15 amino acids. Trimming pared 2 bases from V and 5 bases from J, leaving 10 bases between. CDR3 sequence: CASSERRTNNSPLHF. The CDR3 DNA is TGTGCCAGCAGTGAACGCAGGACAAATAATTCACCCCTCCACTTT.

V and J are TRBV2 and TRBJ1-2; TRBD1 agrees at 8 bases. Trimming removed 1 base from V and 4 bases from J; junction bases left unmatched: 2. Germline V gene sequence: CDR1 SNHLY, CDR2 FYNNEI. The CDR3 loop spans 14 amino acids. DNA for the CDR3: TGTGCCAGCAGTGAAGGGACAGGGACCTATGGCTACACCTTC. Residues: CASSEGTGTYGYTF.

CDR3: CASSQDTDRGYEQYF. The CDR3 nucleotides are TGCGCCAGCAGCCAAGATACCGACAGGGGGTACGAGCAGTACTTC. The V and J genes are TRBV4-1 and TRBJ2-7; 9 nucleotides match TRBD1. This CDR3 has 15 amino acids. Germline V gene lookup returns CDR1 MGHRA and CDR2 YSYEKL. V gave up 0 bases and J gave up 4 bases; unmatched junction bases: 4.

This clonotype appeared a few times. The genes are TRBV5-5 and TRBJ2-2; D may correspond to TRBD1 or TRBD2 (5 bases each). CDR3 size: 16 residues. Trimming removed 0 bases at V and 4 bases at J, with 13 bases between. Germline V CDR1 and CDR2: SGHKS, YYEKEE (reference sequence). CDR3 region: CASSLASGRGTGELFF. The CDR3, as DNA: TGTGCCAGCAGCTTGGCCTCGGGAAGGGGCACCGGGGAGCTGTTTTTT.

Of note for this clonotype: This could be a read error, since a much larger clone is one nucleotide away. V usage is TRBV2 and J usage is TRBJ2-7, with TRBD1 matching over 8 bases. Germline V lookup: CDR1 SNHLY, CDR2 FYNNEI. The CDR3 contains 12 residues. CDR3: CAGSGQGPEQYF. The CDR3 DNA follows: TGTGCCGGCAGTGGACAGGGCCCCGAGCAGTACTTC.

The genes are TRBV30 and TRBJ2-3; D is uncertain. Trimming cost V 2 bases and J 3 bases, with 12 bases left between them. Germline V gene data show CDR1 as GTSNPN and CDR2 as SVGIG (reference sequence). The CDR3 contains 14 residues. For the CDR3, the DNA is TGTGCCTGGAGTATCCGACGTGGGACAGATACGCAGTATTTT. Translation gives CAWSIRRGTDTQYF.

The chain employs TRBV5-4 and TRBJ2-5, with TRBD2 identical over 13 bases. The J segment lost 5 bases and the V segment lost 4 bases, leaving 14 bases of the junction unmatched. The germline V gene encodes CDR1 SGHNT and CDR2 YYREEE (reference sequence). This CDR3 contains 18 residues. The CDR3 region has the DNA TGTGCCAGCAGCCCGACTAGCGGGGGGACGTCGGGAGCGGAGACCCAGTACTTC. Amino acid sequence: CASSPTSGGTSGAETQYF.

CDR3 sequence reads: CASSLAGGVRKNTEAFF. The DNA for the CDR3 is TGTGCCAGCAGCTTAGCGGGAGGGGTCAGGAAGAACACTGAAGCTTTCTTT. The chain has TRBV7-2 and TRBJ1-1, with D possibly matching TRBD1 (5 bases). The germline V gene has CDR1 SGHTA and CDR2 FQGNSA. V was pared by 0 bases and J by 1 base, with 15 bases between. The CDR3 length is 17 residues.